The rows below give T cell receptor beta chains drawn from one sample of a study of early T cells in non-severe SARS-CoV-2 infection. A single record per CDR3 protein comes from TCRdb applying MiXCR to the 5' RACE reads. The sample comprises under 85,000 distinct CDR3 sequences, 11% to 15% of which are singletons, and 11% rests with the top ten. The sample comprised whole blood. The receptors originated from an adult who was a healthcare worker with PCR-confirmed SARS-CoV-2 infection or an uninfected control (not recorded which). Both conserved end residues are part of each CDR3. D genes are given only for firm matches. Not every row has a clone size; where given, it reads once, few, many or a size class.

J gene	clone size	V gene	D gene	CDR3 protein	CDR3 DNA
TRBJ1-1	.	TRBV6-5	TRBD1	CASSRRDRGNGAFF	TGTGCCAGCAGTCGCCGGGACAGGGGAAATGGAGCTTTCTTT
TRBJ1-1	.	TRBV6-1	TRBD1	CASSVYRGDTEAFF	TGTGCCAGCAGTGTTTACAGGGGAGACACTGAAGCTTTCTTT
TRBJ2-7	.	TRBV7-6	.	CASSATTENSYEQYF	TGTGCCAGCAGCGCGACGACAGAGAACTCCTACGAGCAGTACTTC
TRBJ1-1	many	TRBV20-1	TRBD1	CSARGQGRGHTEAFF	TGCAGTGCTAGAGGTCAGGGAAGGGGGCACACTGAAGCTTTCTTT
TRBJ2-1	.	TRBV7-2	TRBD2	CASSLQAGDYNEQFF	TGTGCCAGCAGCTTACAAGCGGGGGACTACAATGAGCAGTTCTTC
TRBJ2-1	few	TRBV6-5	TRBD1	CASSRTGPHSPDEQFF	TGTGCCAGCAGCCGGACAGGACCCCACTCCCCCGATGAGCAGTTCTTC
TRBJ2-6	.	TRBV6-2/TRBV6-3	TRBD1	CASSATTGGPSGANVLTF	TGTGCCAGCAGTGCGACTACAGGGGGACCTTCTGGGGCCAACGTCCTGACTTTC
TRBJ1-1	many	TRBV6-2/TRBV6-3	.	CASSYGTLGTEAFF	TGTGCCAGCAGCTACGGGACACTAGGGACTGAAGCTTTCTTT
TRBJ2-4	.	TRBV11-2	.	CASSFGAGEINIQYF	TGTGCCAGCAGCTTCGGGGCAGGGGAGATAAACATTCAGTACTTC
TRBJ1-6	.	TRBV6-2/TRBV6-3	TRBD1	CASSLDRASPYSPLHF	TGTGCCAGCAGTCTGGACAGGGCCAGTCCTTATTCACCCCTCCACTTT
TRBJ2-5	few	TRBV5-5	.	CASSLVPASQETQYF	TGTGCCAGCAGCTTGGTCCCAGCCAGCCAAGAGACCCAGTACTTC
TRBJ2-5	.	TRBV15	TRBD2	CATSRAGKAGGRETQYF	TGTGCCACCAGCAGAGCGGGAAAAGCGGGGGGGCGAGAGACCCAGTACTTC
TRBJ1-1	many	TRBV11-2	TRBD1	CASSLRGPMGTEAFF	TGTGCCAGCAGCTTAAGGGGGCCCATGGGCACTGAAGCTTTCTTT
TRBJ1-6	few	TRBV13	.	CASSLAGAGDSPLHF	TGTGCCAGCAGCTTAGCCGGGGCGGGGGATTCACCCCTCCACTTT
TRBJ1-6	few	TRBV10-3	.	CAISESRPNSYNSPLHF	TGTGCCATCAGTGAATCACGGCCGAACTCCTATAATTCACCCCTCCACTTT
TRBJ2-3	few	TRBV29-1	.	CSGRRSSTDTQYF	TGCAGCGGCCGGAGATCTAGCACAGATACGCAGTATTTT
TRBJ2-7	few	TRBV18	TRBD1	CASSPTGGREQYF	TGTGCCAGCTCGCCTACAGGGGGCCGGGAGCAGTACTTC
TRBJ2-1	many	TRBV14	TRBD1	CASSQVLTGRNEQFF	TGTGCCAGCAGCCAAGTACTGACAGGGCGCAATGAGCAGTTCTTC
TRBJ2-1	few	TRBV11-2	TRBD1	CASSFVTGQGFSNEQFF	TGTGCCAGCAGCTTCGTCACCGGACAGGGGTTTTCCAATGAGCAGTTCTTC
TRBJ2-5	many	TRBV6-6	.	CASSPTGSETQYF	TGTGCCAGCAGCCCCACAGGGTCCGAGACCCAGTACTTC
TRBJ2-7	.	TRBV20-1	.	CSARPGAGYRYEQYF	TGCAGTGCTAGACCGGGGGCAGGCTATCGCTACGAGCAGTACTTC
TRBJ2-3	few	TRBV11-1	.	CASSLKIGQGPDTQYF	TGTGCCAGCAGCTTAAAAATTGGGCAGGGCCCAGATACGCAGTATTTT
TRBJ1-3	.	TRBV7-2	TRBD1	CASSLRTGRNTIYF	TGTGCCAGCAGCTTACGGACAGGAAGAAACACCATATATTTT
TRBJ1-3	many	TRBV4-2	.	CASSQGVGWTIYF	TGTGCCAGCAGCCAAGGGGTTGGTTGGACCATATATTTT
TRBJ1-1	.	TRBV28	.	CASSLGGGRMNTEAFF	TGTGCCAGCAGTTTAGGGGGGGGACGGATGAACACTGAAGCTTTCTTT
TRBJ1-6	many	TRBV6-5	.	CASSYSAGQGSPLHF	TGTGCCAGCAGTTACTCAGCTGGCCAGGGATCACCCCTCCACTTT
TRBJ1-2	.	TRBV12-3/TRBV12-4	.	CASSPKGETNYGYTF	TGTGCCAGCAGTCCGAAAGGGGAGACTAACTATGGCTACACCTTC
TRBJ1-2	.	TRBV28	TRBD1	CASSLRSVTSTGGYTF	TGTGCCAGCAGTTTAAGATCGGTAACATCGACAGGGGGATACACCTTC
TRBJ1-2	many	TRBV7-9	TRBD1	CASSLNRGLSDGYTF	TGTGCCAGCAGCTTAAACAGGGGGCTATCAGATGGCTACACCTTC
TRBJ2-7	many	TRBV6-1	.	CASSPQYEQYF	TGTGCCAGCAGTCCTCAGTACGAGCAGTACTTC
TRBJ2-1	few	TRBV5-1	TRBD2	CASSPLQLAGGKNEQFF	TGCGCCAGCAGCCCCCTCCAGCTAGCGGGGGGCAAGAATGAGCAGTTCTTC
TRBJ1-1	few	TRBV7-2	.	CASSTRQEAFF	TGTGCCAGCAGCACCCGACAGGAAGCTTTCTTT
TRBJ2-3	few	TRBV7-2	.	CASSLKFDGGTQYF	TGTGCCAGCAGCTTAAAATTCGACGGGGGAACGCAGTATTTT
TRBJ2-2	few	TRBV3-1	.	CASSQGTYRELFF	TGTGCCAGCAGCCAAGGAACCTACCGGGAGCTGTTTTTT
TRBJ1-2	few	TRBV20-1	.	CSAMAFAYGYTF	TGCAGTGCTATGGCTTTTGCCTATGGCTACACCTTC
TRBJ2-1	once	TRBV6-5	TRBD2	CASSPLGTSGINEQFF	TGTGCCAGCAGTCCGCTCGGGACTAGCGGGATCAATGAGCAGTTCTTC
TRBJ2-3	.	TRBV28	TRBD1	CASREQGAGDTQYF	TGTGCCAGCAGAGAACAGGGGGCGGGTGATACGCAGTATTTT
TRBJ1-2	few	TRBV11-2	.	CASSSKTGLYGYTF	TGTGCCAGCAGTTCCAAGACAGGCCTCTATGGCTACACCTTC
TRBJ1-2	few	TRBV28	.	CASSPSRQIDGYTF	TGTGCCAGCAGCCCGTCCCGACAGATTGATGGCTACACCTTC
TRBJ2-5	many	TRBV20-1	.	CSARVGTDQETQYF	TGCAGTGCTAGAGTTGGGACGGACCAAGAGACCCAGTACTTC
TRBJ1-5	.	TRBV9	.	CASSSTVSNQPQHF	TGTGCCAGCAGTTCAACGGTTAGCAATCAGCCCCAGCATTTT
TRBJ2-2	.	TRBV12-3/TRBV12-4	.	CASSFDGVTGELFF	TGTGCCAGCAGTTTCGACGGGGTCACCGGGGAGCTGTTTTTT
TRBJ2-3	few	TRBV7-2	.	CASSRIRRDGTQYF	TGTGCCAGCAGCAGGATAAGGAGAGACGGTACGCAGTATTTT
TRBJ2-7	.	TRBV28	.	CASSRLGTGSYEQYF	TGTGCCAGCAGTCGCCTGGGTACGGGATCCTACGAGCAGTACTTC
TRBJ1-1	.	TRBV6-5	.	CASIQSDRPIQAFF	TGTGCCAGCATCCAATCCGACAGGCCCATTCAAGCTTTCTTT
TRBJ1-1	.	TRBV18	TRBD1	CASSPDRGSSEAFF	TGTGCCAGCTCACCGGACAGGGGGAGCTCTGAAGCTTTCTTT
TRBJ2-3	.	TRBV7-2	.	CASSAFTSTDTQYF	TGTGCCAGCTCGGCCTTTACTAGCACAGATACGCAGTATTTT
TRBJ2-3	.	TRBV5-1	.	CASSVGLGDTQYF	TGCGCCAGCAGCGTGGGGCTGGGAGATACGCAGTATTTT
TRBJ2-3	.	TRBV7-9	.	CASSFEDTQYF	TGTGCCAGCAGCTTTGAAGATACGCAGTATTTT
TRBJ1-1	.	TRBV6-2/TRBV6-3	.	CACQGTMNTEAFF	TGTGCCTGCCAGGGAACCATGAACACTGAAGCTTTCTTT
TRBJ1-6	.	TRBV5-1	TRBD1	CASSLEGTGGNSPLHF	TGCGCCAGCAGCTTGGAAGGGACAGGGGGTAATTCACCCCTCCACTTT
TRBJ1-2	few	TRBV19	TRBD1	CASSSGPDRDGYTF	TGTGCCAGTAGTTCCGGCCCGGACAGGGATGGCTACACCTTC
TRBJ2-7	few	TRBV5-4	.	CASSLGLDGYEQYF	TGTGCCAGCAGCTTGGGACTAGACGGTTACGAGCAGTACTTC
TRBJ2-7	many	TRBV29-1	.	CSVEEVGHESSYEQYF	TGCAGCGTTGAAGAAGTAGGGCACGAGAGCTCCTACGAGCAGTACTTC
TRBJ1-5	few	TRBV18	.	CASSPGPGSNQPQHF	TGTGCCAGCTCCCCGGGGCCCGGGAGCAATCAGCCCCAGCATTTT